A single sample gave rise to the 5 T cell receptor beta chains below, sequenced in a study of CD8 T cells in ankylosing spondylitis. General study points: Under 10 highly homologous variants formed a TCR beta motif that appeared characteristic of ankylosing spondylitis blood.

These receptors have no known antigen. TCRdb itself ran the 5' RACE reads through MiXCR, one entry per CDR3 protein. The sample contains approximately 540,000 distinct CDR3 sequences, about an eighth of which appear only once. The sequencing input was blood, either unsorted or a sorted T cell fraction (not recorded which). These TCRs come from a male donor with ankylosing spondylitis.

This clonotype has just a few counts. Mismatch with germline at one junction end may stem from a read error. The V gene is TRBV5-1, the J gene TRBJ1-3; no definite D call. The CDR3 is made up of 13 amino acids. The germline V gene has CDR1 SGHRS and CDR2 YFSETQ. CDR3 amino acids: CASSAGSENTIYF. The CDR3, as DNA: TGCGCCAGCAGCGCTGGATCTGAAAACACCATATATTTT.

The rearrangement links TRBV24-1 to TRBJ2-1; TRBD2 matches 7 bases. Germline V CDR1 and CDR2: KGHDR, SFDVKD. The length of the CDR3 is 16 residues. V was pared by 4 bases and J by 1 base, with 6 bases of the junction left unmatched. The chain's CDR3 is CATSDSGRVSYNEQFF. In DNA, the CDR3 is TGTGCCACCAGTGACTCAGGGAGGGTATCCTACAATGAGCAGTTCTTC.

Many counts were recorded for this clonotype. The V call is TRBV5-1, the J call TRBJ2-5, with D maybe TRBD2 (5 bases). Germline CDR1 reads SGHRS; CDR2 reads YFSETQ. Trimming left V 3 bases short and J 1 base short, with 16 bases between. The CDR3 is 16 residues long. CDR3 coding DNA: TGCGCCAGCAGCTCGTACGGTTTTGAGGGCCAAGAGACCCAGTACTTC. This translates into CASSSYGFEGQETQYF.

The chain employs TRBV4-2 and TRBJ1-6; the D gene is possibly TRBD1 (5 bases). Trimming left V 0 bases short and J 4 bases short, with 13 bases between. The CDR3 sequence is 17 residues long. Per the germline V gene, CDR1 is LGHNA and CDR2 is YNFKEQ. The CDR3 coding sequence is TGTGCCAGCAGCCAAGACAGGGTTGACTCTTATAATTCACCCCTCCACTTT. Its translation: CASSQDRVDSYNSPLHF.

The chain links TRBV7-9 to TRBJ2-1; D is ambiguous. The CDR3 runs to 17 residues. CDR1 is SEHNR, CDR2 FQNEAQ, per germline (reference sequence). The V gene lost 4 bases and the J gene lost 0 bases, with 16 bases spanning the gap. The DNA of the CDR3 is TGTGCCAGCAGCTCGCTCTTTTCCGTCCGCTCCTACAATGAGCAGTTCTTC. It specifies CASSSLFSVRSYNEQFF.